This TCR beta chain is drawn from a study of cytomegalovirus exposure and HLA in healthy donors. General study results and limits: TRBV6-2, TRBV6-3 and some other V segments were excluded as indistinguishable.

The CDR3 has 13 residues. From germline, CDR1 is MNHNY and CDR2 SVGAGI (reference sequence). V lost 0 bases to trimming and J lost 7 bases, with 7 bases between them. This clone showed up just a few times. Its target is not known. The PCR employed 60 Vbeta primers together with 13 Jbeta primers. The table came from immunoSEQ multiplex PCR; TCRdb's copy has only in-frame clones and leaves some out. The profile shows 65,000 to 85,000 clones, around 10% of them singletons. The origin of this receptor is a man aged 55 to 70 in good health and CMV-seropositive. Input material: PBMCs. The V and J genes are TRBV6-6 and TRBJ1-5; D remains ambiguous. As DNA, the CDR3 is TGTGCCAGCAGTTACTCGTCGGGGCAGCCCCAGCATTTT. Protein product: CASSYSSGQPQHF.